The next 21 T cell receptor beta chains were all read from a single sample in a study of blood T cell repertoires in COVID-19. TCRdb's copy holds only in-frame clones and misses some; the assay was immunoSEQ multiplex PCR. The data show roughly 250,000 clones, around 82% seen once. The sample comprised peripheral blood. The receptor source for this set is a woman aged 70-85 years with acute or convalescent COVID-19.

As to this clone: Sequence at one end of the junction differs from germline and may be a read error. The chain couples TRBV4-3 to TRBJ1-1, with D possibly being TRBD1 (5 bases). The CDR3 runs 13 residues. Germline lookup yields CDR1 LGHNA and CDR2 YSLEER. CDR3 amino acids: CASSQEGNSEAFF. CDR3 in DNA: TGCGCCAGCAGCCAGGAGGGGAACAGTGAAGCTTTCTTT.

This chain connects TRBV5-1 to TRBJ1-1, with D unclear. In germline, CDR1 is SGHRS, CDR2 YFSETQ. The length of the CDR3 is 16 residues. The V end was cut by 0 bases, the J end by 4 bases, with 16 bases between. This CDR3 reads CASSLAPGGKGTEAFF. The CDR3 DNA follows: TGCGCCAGCAGCTTGGCGCCAGGAGGGAAGGGCACTGAAGCTTTCTTT.

V gene TRBV30 combines with J gene TRBJ1-6; 7 nucleotides agree with TRBD1. V shed 5 bases, J shed 9 bases, and the junction held 7 bases outside the gene matches. Germline loops: CDR1 GTSNPN, CDR2 SVGIG (reference sequence). The CDR3 sequence is 13 residues long. CDR3 residues: CAWEDRAGSPLHF. In DNA form, the CDR3 reads TGTGCCTGGGAAGACAGGGCCGGTTCACCCCTCCACTTT.

The chain couples TRBV30 to TRBJ1-3; D remains unclear. Trimming took 2 bases from V and 0 from J, leaving 11 bases between them. In germline, CDR1 is GTSNPN, CDR2 SVGIG (reference sequence). The CDR3 totals 15 residues. Written as DNA, the CDR3 is TGTGCCTGGAGTATGTCGCGCCCCTCTGGAAACACCATATATTTT. Translating it yields CAWSMSRPSGNTIYF.

The rearrangement uses TRBV9 and TRBJ2-3; maybe TRBD2 (7 bases). CDR3 size: 15 residues. Trimming left V 4 bases short and J 5 bases short, with 17 bases between. CDR1 is SGDLS and CDR2 is YYNGEE in the germline V gene. CDR3 residues: CASSPTAGEGDTQYF. The CDR3 DNA reads as TGTGCCAGCAGCCCGACGGCAGGGGAGGGAGATACGCAGTATTTT.

The J gene is TRBJ2-5, the V gene TRBV29-1; 10 bases agree with TRBD1. After removal of 7 bases from V and 3 bases from J, the junction contained 8 bases not matched to a gene. This CDR3 has 14 amino acids. Per the germline V gene, CDR1 is SQVTM and CDR2 is ANQGSEA. This chain's CDR3 is CSAGTGASKETQYF. The CDR3 DNA sequence: TGCAGCGCGGGGACAGGGGCATCGAAAGAGACCCAGTACTTC.

The genes are TRBV5-6 and TRBJ1-6, with D possibly matching TRBD1 (5 bases). Trimming left V 0 bases short and J 3 bases short, with 10 bases between. Germline V gene lookup returns CDR1 SGHDT and CDR2 YYEEEE. The CDR3 consists of 16 residues. CDR3 region: CASSLVGASYNSPLHF. The CDR3 coding sequence is TGTGCCAGCAGCTTGGTTGGGGCCAGCTATAATTCACCCCTCCACTTT.

This clone was observed a handful of times. This sequence joins TRBV19 and TRBJ1-4, with 10 positions matching TRBD1. Germline assignment: CDR1 LNHDA and CDR2 SQIVND (reference sequence). With 5 bases clipped from V and 8 bases from J, the junction kept 5 bases outside the gene matches. This CDR3 contains 14 residues. The CDR3 nucleotides read TGTGCCAGTAGTCTCGGGACAGGGGAAGAAAAACTGTTTTTT. This gives the protein CASSLGTGEEKLFF.

About this clone: Compared with germline, one end of the junction differs, possibly owing to a read error. The chain carries TRBV28 and TRBJ1-2, with D tentatively TRBD1 (5 bases). CDR3 length: 13 amino acids. Germline assignment: CDR1 MDHEN and CDR2 SYDVKM. The CDR3 DNA reads as TGTGCCAGCCGTTTGGGGGGGGACTATGGCTACACCTTC. Its translation: CASRLGGDYGYTF.

This clone came up a few times. The chain joins TRBV6-5 to TRBJ1-2, with 7 bases fitting TRBD1. Germline V lookup: CDR1 MNHEY, CDR2 SVGAGI. The CDR3 contains 15 residues. After removal of 0 bases from V and 4 bases from J, the junction contained 5 bases not matched to a gene. CDR3 in amino acids: CASSYSNRGVYGYTF. CDR3 DNA: TGTGCCAGCAGTTACTCTAACAGGGGAGTCTATGGCTACACCTTC.

The J gene is TRBJ1-2, the V gene TRBV2; the D is unclear. Per the germline V gene, CDR1 is SNHLY and CDR2 is FYNNEI. The ends were cut back, 3 bases at V and 0 bases at J, with 5 bases in the middle. CDR3 size: 13 residues. CDR3: CASSDPTNYGYTF. The CDR3 coding sequence is TGTGCCAGCAGTGACCCTACTAACTATGGCTACACCTTC.

The chain recombines TRBV30 with TRBJ1-6; D is perhaps TRBD1 (5 bases). Trimming left V 2 bases short and J 9 bases short, with 14 bases between. Germline lookup yields CDR1 GTSNPN and CDR2 SVGIG (reference sequence). The CDR3 is 14 residues long. CDR3 bases: TGTGCCTGGAGTCTCGGTTGGACATCTTCACCCCTCCACTTT. Encoded protein: CAWSLGWTSSPLHF.

The rearrangement uses TRBV19 and TRBJ2-7; D is undetermined. Trimming shortened V by 3 bases and J by 3 bases, and 12 bases separated the two germline ends. This CDR3 region has 14 residues. CDR1 and CDR2 (germline): LNHDA, SQIVND (reference sequence). The CDR3 region has the DNA TGTGCCAGTAGTATCGGTCTAGGTTACTACGAGCAGTACTTC. Its protein product is CASSIGLGYYEQYF.

The V and J genes are TRBV7-2 and TRBJ2-1; D remains ambiguous. This CDR3 contains 11 residues. The V end was cut by 3 bases, the J end by 8 bases, with 5 bases between. CDR1 is SGHTA and CDR2 is FQGNSA in the germline V gene. Here the CDR3 reads CASSLEHEQFF. CDR3 nucleotides: TGTGCCAGCAGCTTGGAGCATGAGCAGTTCTTC.

V is TRBV2 and J is TRBJ1-2; 8 bases line up with TRBD1. The CDR3 contains 13 residues. Germline CDR1 reads SNHLY; CDR2 reads FYNNEI. V was clipped by 6 bases and J by 7 bases; unmatched bases: 7. CDR3 sequence reads: CASSTDRVSGYTF. The CDR3 nucleotides are TGTGCCAGCAGCACGGACAGGGTCTCTGGCTACACCTTC.

This clone was observed a few times. The chain has TRBV6-2 or TRBV6-3 and TRBJ1-1; 8 positions match TRBD1. This CDR3 spans 12 amino acids. Germline V gives CDR1 MNHEY, CDR2 SVGEGT. V lost 5 bases and J lost 7; bases outside the gene matches: 3. CDR3 nucleotides: TGTGCCAGCAGTCGACAGGGGAATGAAGCTTTCTTT. It codes for CASSRQGNEAFF.

The J gene is TRBJ1-1, the V gene TRBV12-3 or TRBV12-4; D is ambiguous. V shed 3 bases and J shed 10 bases, with 12 bases lying between them. The CDR3 contains 12 residues. The CDR3 protein is CASSLGRAGAFF. The DNA for the CDR3 is TGTGCCAGCAGTTTGGGGAGGGCCGGAGCTTTCTTT.

The gene calls are TRBV5-3 and TRBJ1-2, with D tentatively TRBD1 (5 bases). TRBV5-3 is marked as an open reading frame, function uncertain. V was cut by 3 bases and J by 3 bases, with 12 bases left in between. This CDR3 region has 14 residues. CDR3 nucleotide sequence: TGTGCCAGAAGCTCAGGGAGGAGGGACTATGGCTACACCTTC. It encodes CARSSGRRDYGYTF.

The chain couples TRBV5-1 to TRBJ2-7, with 7 positions matching TRBD1. The CDR3 consists of 12 residues. V shed 3 bases and J 6 bases; nucleotides not matched to a gene: 3. CDR1 is SGHRS, CDR2 YFSETQ, per germline. Here the CDR3 reads CASSSAGGEQYF. CDR3 nucleotides: TGCGCCAGCAGCTCCGCAGGGGGCGAGCAGTACTTC.

The chain uses TRBV7-9 and TRBJ1-1; D ambiguous. CDR3 length: 14 residues. V gave up 6 bases and J gave up 4 bases, with 15 bases separating them. Germline values: CDR1 SEHNR, CDR2 FQNEAQ (reference sequence). The chain's CDR3 is CASRQREGGTEAFF. As DNA, the CDR3 is TGTGCCAGCAGACAAAGGGAGGGTGGCACTGAAGCTTTCTTT.

The rearrangement joins TRBV6-5 to TRBJ1-1; 7 nucleotides align to TRBD1. Looked up from germline, CDR1 is MNHEY and CDR2 is SVGAGI. The CDR3 is 14 amino acids. J gave up 1 base and V 6 bases, and 5 bases lay outside the gene matches. The CDR3 DNA is TGTGCCAGCAGGCCGGGACAGCCGAACACTGAAGCTTTCTTT. This translates into CASRPGQPNTEAFF.